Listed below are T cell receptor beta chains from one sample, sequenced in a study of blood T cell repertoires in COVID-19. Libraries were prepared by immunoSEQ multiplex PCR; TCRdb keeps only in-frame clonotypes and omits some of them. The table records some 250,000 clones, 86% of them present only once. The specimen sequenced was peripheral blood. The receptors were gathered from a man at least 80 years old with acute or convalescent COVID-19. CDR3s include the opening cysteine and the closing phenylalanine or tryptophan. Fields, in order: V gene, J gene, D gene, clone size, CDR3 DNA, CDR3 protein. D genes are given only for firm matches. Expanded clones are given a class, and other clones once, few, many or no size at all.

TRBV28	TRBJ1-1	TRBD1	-	TGTGCCAGCAGTATCCCGGGACAGGGTAGGGAAGCTTTCTTT	CASSIPGQGREAFF
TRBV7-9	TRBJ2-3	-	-	TGTGCCAGCAGCTTAGAGGGGAGCACAGATACGCAGTATTTT	CASSLEGSTDTQYF
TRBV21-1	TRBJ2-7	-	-	TGTGCCAGCAGCAACTTCGTCTACGAGCAGTACTTC	CASSNFVYEQYF
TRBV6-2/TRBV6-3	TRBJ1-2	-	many	TGTGCCAGCAGTTGGGACATTCGCCTCCGAGGCTACACCTTC	CASSWDIRLRGYTF
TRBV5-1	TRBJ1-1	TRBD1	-	TGCGCCAGCAGATCCTCGACAGGGGGGAACACTGAAGCTTTCTTT	CASRSSTGGNTEAFF
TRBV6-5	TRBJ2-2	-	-	TGTGCCAGCAGGCCGACAGGCATCTACACCGGGGAGCTGTTTTTT	CASRPTGIYTGELFF
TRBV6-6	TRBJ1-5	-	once	TGTGCCAGCAGGCCCCTTAGGGGGTCCAATCAGCCCCAGCATTTT	CASRPLRGSNQPQHF
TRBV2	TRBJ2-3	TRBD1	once	TGTGCCAGCAGTGTGACAGGGGGTTCTAGCACAGATACGCAGTATTTT	CASSVTGGSSTDTQYF
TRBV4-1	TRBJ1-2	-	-	TGCGCCAGCAGCCAAGATCTAGTCCAGGGCCCTATGACTGGCTACACCTTC	CASSQDLVQGPMTGYTF
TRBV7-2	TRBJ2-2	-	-	TGTGCCAGCAGCTTAAGTTCCAGGAGAGGGGGGGAGCTGTTTTTT	CASSLSSRRGGELFF
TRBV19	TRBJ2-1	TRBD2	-	TGTGCCAGTAGACGACTAGCGTTAAGCTCCTACAATGAGCAGTTCTTC	CASRRLALSSYNEQFF
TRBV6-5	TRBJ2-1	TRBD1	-	TGTGCCAGCAGTTACAGACAGGGGAATGAGCAGTTCTTC	CASSYRQGNEQFF
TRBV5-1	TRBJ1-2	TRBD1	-	TGCGCCAGCAGCTTGGCCGGACAGGGAGAGGACTACACCTTC	CASSLAGQGEDYTF
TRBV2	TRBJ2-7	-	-	TGTGCCAGCAGTTGGCAGAAAGAGCAGTACTTC	CASSWQKEQYF
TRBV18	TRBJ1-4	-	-	TGTGCCAGCTCGCTAGACCCCTTCGATGAAAAACTGTTTTTT	CASSLDPFDEKLFF
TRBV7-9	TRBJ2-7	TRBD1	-	TGTGCCAGCAGCCGCCGGGACAGGGGATTGTACGAGCAGTACTTC	CASSRRDRGLYEQYF
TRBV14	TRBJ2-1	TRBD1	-	TGTGCCAGCAGCCAAGACCGACAGGGCTTTCGCTCCTACAATGAGCAGTTCTTC	CASSQDRQGFRSYNEQFF
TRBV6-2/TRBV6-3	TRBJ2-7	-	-	TGTGCCAGCAGTTACGGCTTCACCACCTACGAGCAGTACTTC	CASSYGFTTYEQYF
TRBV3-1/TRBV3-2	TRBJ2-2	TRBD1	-	TGTGCCAGCAGCCGGACAGGAGCCGGGGAGCTGTTTTTT	CASSRTGAGELFF
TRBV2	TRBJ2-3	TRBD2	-	TGTGCCAGCAGGGGTCAGCGGGAGGAGAGCACAGATACGCAGTATTTT	CASRGQREESTDTQYF
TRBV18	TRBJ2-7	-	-	TGTGCCAGCTCACCCCCCGGGTCCTACGAGCAGTACTTC	CASSPPGSYEQYF
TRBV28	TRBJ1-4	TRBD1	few	TGTGCCAGCACCGTAGGGGGCAGTACTGAAAAACTGTTTTTT	CASTVGGSTEKLFF
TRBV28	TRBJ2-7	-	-	TGTGCCAGCAGTGGACACCCCTACGAGCAGTACTTC	CASSGHPYEQYF
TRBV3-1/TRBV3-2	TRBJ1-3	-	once	TGTGCCAGCAGCCAAACAGGGATTAGCTCTGGAAACACCATATATTTT	CASSQTGISSGNTIYF
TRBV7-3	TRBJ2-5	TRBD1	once	TGTGCCAGCAGCACGGGACAGGGATTAGAGACCCAGTACTTC	CASSTGQGLETQYF
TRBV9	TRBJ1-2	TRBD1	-	TGTGCCAGCAGCGACCGGGACAGGGTGTTTTATGGCTACACCTTC	CASSDRDRVFYGYTF
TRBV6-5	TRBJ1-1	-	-	TGTGCCAGCACCACCGGCAGACTTAACACTGAAGCTTTCTTT	CASTTGRLNTEAFF
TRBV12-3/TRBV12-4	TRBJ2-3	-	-	TGTGCCAGCAGCCCCACTAGTCAGACGCAGTATTTT	CASSPTSQTQYF
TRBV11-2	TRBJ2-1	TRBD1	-	TGTGCCAGCAGCGTCGGGACAGGGACCCCTCATGAGCAGTTCTTC	CASSVGTGTPHEQFF
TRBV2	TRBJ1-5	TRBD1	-	TGTGCCAGCAGTGTGGGACAGGCAAATCAGCCCCAGCATTTT	CASSVGQANQPQHF
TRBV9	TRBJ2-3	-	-	TGTGCCAGCAGCGTAGGAGGGAGAGGTACAGATACGCAGTATTTT	CASSVGGRGTDTQYF
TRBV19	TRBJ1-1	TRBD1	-	TGTGCCAGTAGTATAGGACAGGGAAGGTCGTGGAAGGGCACTGAAGCTTTCTTT	CASSIGQGRSWKGTEAFF
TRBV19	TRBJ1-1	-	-	TGTGCCAGTAGTATCGGACAGAGGAACACTGAAGCTTTCTTT	CASSIGQRNTEAFF
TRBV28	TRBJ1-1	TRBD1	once	TGTGCCAGCAGTTTTTGGACAGGGGCGAGGGCTGAAGCTTTCTTT	CASSFWTGARAEAFF
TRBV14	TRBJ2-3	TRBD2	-	TGTGCCAGCAGCCAACGGACTAGCGGCACAGATACGCAGTATTTT	CASSQRTSGTDTQYF
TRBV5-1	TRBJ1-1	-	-	TGCGCCAGCAGCTTGCTGAGGGTTAACACTGAAGCTTTCTTT	CASSLLRVNTEAFF
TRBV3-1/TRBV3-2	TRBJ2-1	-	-	TGTGCCAGCAGCGACTACGGACGGGATGAGCAGTTCTTC	CASSDYGRDEQFF
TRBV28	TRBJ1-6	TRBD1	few	TGTGCCAGCGGGTACGAGGACAGGAGAAATTCACCCCTCCACTTT	CASGYEDRRNSPLHF
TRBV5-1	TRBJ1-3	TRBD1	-	TGCGCCAGCAGCTTGTCGGGGACAGCAGGAAACACCATATATTTT	CASSLSGTAGNTIYF
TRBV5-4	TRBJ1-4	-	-	TGTGCCAGCAGCGGGGGCCTCGAGGCTGAAAAACTGTTTTTT	CASSGGLEAEKLFF
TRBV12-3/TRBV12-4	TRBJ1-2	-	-	TGTGCCAGCAGTTTACAGGCTTATGGCTACACCTTC	CASSLQAYGYTF
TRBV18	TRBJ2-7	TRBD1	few	TGTGCCAGCTCCCCCGGACAGGGGAACCACGAGCAGTACTTC	CASSPGQGNHEQYF
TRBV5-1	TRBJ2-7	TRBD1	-	TGCGCCAGCAGCGGTTCCGGGACAGCGAGCTCCTACGAGCAGTACTTC	CASSGSGTASSYEQYF
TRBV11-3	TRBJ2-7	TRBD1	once	TGTGCCAGCAGCCAACATGGGACAGGGGGACCGTACGAGCAGTACTTC	CASSQHGTGGPYEQYF
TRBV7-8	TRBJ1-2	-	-	TGTGCCAGCAGCCCCCTGGGGGGGGGCAGTGGCTACACCTTC	CASSPLGGGSGYTF
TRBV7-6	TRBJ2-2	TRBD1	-	TGTGCCAGCAGCTTAGGAGGGACAGGGAGCACCGGGGAGCTGTTTTTT	CASSLGGTGSTGELFF
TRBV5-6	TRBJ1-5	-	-	TGTGCCAGCAGCTCCTACAGGAGCAATCAGCCCCAGCATTTT	CASSSYRSNQPQHF
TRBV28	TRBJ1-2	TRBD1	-	TGTGCCAGCAGTCCTCATTCCGGGGACAGCTATGGCTACACCTTC	CASSPHSGDSYGYTF
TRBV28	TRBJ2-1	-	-	TGTGCCAGCAGTCCACCTCTCCGCGGGAATAACAATGAGCAGTTCTTC	CASSPPLRGNNNEQFF
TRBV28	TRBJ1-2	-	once	TGTGCCAGCAGTTCCCCCCCCGGAGACTATGGCTACACCTTC	CASSSPPGDYGYTF